These 30 T cell receptor beta chains originate from one sample sequenced in a study of graft-versus-host responses after intestinal transplantation. These receptors lack a known antigen. Libraries were prepared by immunoSEQ multiplex PCR; TCRdb keeps only in-frame clonotypes and omits some of them. The sample records under 85,000 clones, just under 95% being singletons. The source was unstimulated CD8+ T cells sorted from spleen or lymph node cells, collected before intestinal transplant. The receptors come from a human donor who received an intestinal transplant.

This chain links TRBV6-1 with TRBJ2-3, with D possibly being TRBD2 (5 bases). The CDR3 runs 12 residues. Germline V gene lookup returns CDR1 MNHNS and CDR2 SASEGT. The V end lost 7 bases, the J end lost 6 bases, and 11 bases lay between the germline ends. CDR3: CASTPSRDTQYF. The CDR3 DNA sequence: TGTGCCAGCACCCCTAGCAGGGATACGCAGTATTTT.

This chain connects TRBV25-1 to TRBJ2-7; 7 nucleotides agree with TRBD2. The CDR3 length is 13 residues. Germline trimming cut 6 bases from V and 3 bases from J; bases unmatched to any gene: 5. Germline V gene sequence: CDR1 MGHDK, CDR2 SYGVNS. CDR3 nucleotides: TGTGCCAGCAGACCCAGCGGGGACTACGAGCAGTACTTC. This gives the protein CASRPSGDYEQYF.

This clone was counted once. CDR3 sequence: CASSLQGGNEKLFF. CDR3 coding DNA: TGTGCCAGCAGCTTACAAGGCGGGAATGAAAAACTGTTTTTT. This chain uses TRBV11-3 with TRBJ1-4; D is uncertain. V lost 2 bases and J lost 5, with 9 bases in between. Germline CDR1 reads SGHNT; CDR2 reads YENEEA. This CDR3 region has 14 residues. The entire variable domain, with the rest obtained from reference TRBV11-3 and TRBJ1-4, is as follows: EAGVVQSPRYKIIEKKQPVAFWCNPISGHNTLYWYLQNLGQGPELLIRYENEEAVDDSQLPKDRFSAERLKGVDSTLKIQPAELGDSAVYLCASSLQGGNEKLFFGSGTQLSVL.

The chain recombines TRBV7-2 with TRBJ2-7, with 16 positions matching TRBD2. The CDR3 extends over 17 amino acids. Germline CDR1 and CDR2: SGHTA and FQGNSA. V lost 2 bases and J lost 4; bases outside the gene matches: 5. The CDR3 nucleotides read TGTGCCAGCAGCTTACCGGGACTAGCGGGAGGGGGTTACGAGCAGTACTTC. Protein: CASSLPGLAGGGYEQYF.

This sequence joins TRBV4-1 and TRBJ2-7; D might be TRBD1 or TRBD2, each matching 5 bases. The CDR3 contains 15 residues. Trimming removed 1 base from V and 6 bases from J, with 16 bases in between. CDR1 MGHRA and CDR2 YSYEKL come from the germline V gene. This chain's CDR3 is CASSQVEGLDGEQYF. CDR3 nucleotides: TGCGCCAGCAGCCAAGTTGAGGGGCTCGACGGCGAGCAGTACTTC.

This rearrangement joins TRBV10-3 to TRBJ1-1; the match to TRBD1 covers 8 bases. Trimming took 3 bases from V and 5 from J; bases not matched to a gene: 5. CDR1 is ENHRY, CDR2 SYGVKD, per germline. The CDR3 has 14 residues. This CDR3 is CAISDGQGATEAFF. Here the CDR3 DNA reads TGTGCCATCAGTGATGGACAGGGAGCAACTGAAGCTTTCTTT.

DNA for the CDR3: TGTGCCAGCAGCATACAAGCCTACGAGCAGTACTTC. Its translation: CASSIQAYEQYF. The V gene is TRBV11-2, the J gene TRBJ2-7; D call uncertain. Trimming shortened V by 5 bases and J by 2 bases, and 7 bases separated the two germline ends. The CDR3 runs 12 residues. Germline V lookup: CDR1 SGHAT, CDR2 FQNNGV.

This chain joins TRBV11-2 and TRBJ2-7, with 9 bases fitting TRBD2. Germline V gives CDR1 SGHAT, CDR2 FQNNGV. The CDR3 loop spans 15 amino acids. The junction had 4 bases not matched to a gene; V was cut back by 1 base and J by 3 bases. The CDR3 is CASSLGAGGIYEQYF. The CDR3 region has the DNA TGTGCCAGCAGCTTAGGAGCGGGAGGAATCTACGAGCAGTACTTC.

The chain carries TRBV2 and TRBJ2-7; D may be TRBD1 (6 bases). V was clipped by 4 bases and J by 2 bases, with 12 bases between them. This CDR3 contains 14 residues. CDR1 is SNHLY and CDR2 is FYNNEI in the germline V gene. CDR3 residues: CASSAQGNPYEQYF. CDR3 coding DNA: TGTGCCAGCAGTGCACAGGGAAACCCCTACGAGCAGTACTTC.

The chain couples TRBV11-2 to TRBJ2-7; 10 bases align to TRBD2. The CDR3 spans 16 residues. The V gene's germline CDR1 is SGHAT and CDR2 FQNNGV. V lost 2 bases to trimming and J lost 4 bases; unmatched junction nucleotides: 8. CDR3 bases: TGTGCCAGCAGCTTAACCGGGACTAGCGAGGGTTACGAGCAGTACTTC. Translation gives CASSLTGTSEGYEQYF.

A single count supports this clone. The gene calls are TRBV27 and TRBJ2-1; D is uncertain. Trimming shortened V by 3 bases and J by 7 bases, and 13 bases separated the two germline ends. There are 14 residues in the CDR3. From germline, CDR1 is MNHEY and CDR2 SMNVEV (reference sequence). CDR3 region: CASSLLRNANEQFF. For the CDR3, the DNA is TGTGCCAGCAGTTTGCTTAGAAATGCTAATGAGCAGTTCTTC.

The rearrangement links TRBV7-6 to TRBJ1-5; no firm D call. Germline V gene data show CDR1 as SGHVS and CDR2 as FNYEAQ. Trimming cost V 3 bases and J 5 bases, with 17 bases left between them. The CDR3 is made up of 16 amino acids. The CDR3 bases are TGTGCCAGCAGCTTTTTACCTGTGCGTCCAGATCAGCCCCAGCATTTT. It yields the protein CASSFLPVRPDQPQHF.

The chain employs TRBV7-9 and TRBJ1-4; D is ambiguous. From germline, CDR1 is SEHNR and CDR2 FQNEAQ (reference sequence). The ends were cut back, 1 base at V and 7 bases at J, with 7 bases in the middle. The CDR3 is made up of 13 amino acids. CDR3 sequence reads: CASSLVTGEKLFF. CDR3 in DNA: TGTGCCAGCAGCTTAGTGACTGGTGAAAAACTGTTTTTT.

The chain combines TRBV18 with TRBJ2-2, with TRBD1 matching over 7 bases. The CDR3 length is 17 residues. After removal of 2 bases from V and 3 bases from J, the junction contained 9 bases not matched to a gene. Germline assignment: CDR1 KGHSH and CDR2 LQKENI. CDR3 sequence (DNA): TGTGCCAGCTCACCATCAGACAGGGTGGTGGACACCGGGGAGCTGTTTTTT. Translation gives CASSPSDRVVDTGELFF.

The rearrangement links TRBV4-1 to TRBJ2-7; weak D call: TRBD1 (7 bases). Germline CDR1 and CDR2: MGHRA and YSYEKL. This CDR3 is built from 16 residues. Trimming stripped 0 bases from V and 5 bases from J, with 17 bases between. The CDR3 DNA is TGCGCCAGCAGCCAAGAGGTCGGAGGGGGCAAGAACGAGCAGTACTTC. Amino acids: CASSQEVGGGKNEQYF.

This clone was detected only once. V gene TRBV5-4 combines with J gene TRBJ2-7, with D unclear. Germline loops: CDR1 SGHNT, CDR2 YYREEE (reference sequence). The V gene lost 0 bases and the J gene lost 2 bases, with 6 bases spanning the gap. CDR3 length: 13 residues. The CDR3, as DNA: TGTGCCAGCAGCTTGGCGCCTACCTACGAGCAGTACTTC. The encoded protein is CASSLAPTYEQYF.

This clone was counted a single time. This chain uses TRBV7-9 with TRBJ1-5; TRBD1 matches 7 bases. CDR3 length: 14 residues. V was pared by 3 bases and J by 5 bases, with 4 bases of the junction left unmatched. The germline V gene has CDR1 SEHNR and CDR2 FQNEAQ (reference sequence). The CDR3: CASSFNRGDQPQHF. The CDR3 bases are TGTGCCAGCAGCTTCAACAGGGGAGATCAGCCCCAGCATTTT.

The chain recombines TRBV6-6 with TRBJ1-1; TRBD1 might be the D (5 bases). V lost 0 bases to trimming and J lost 11 bases, with 13 bases between them. The CDR3 consists of 13 residues. In germline, CDR1 is MNHNY, CDR2 SVGAGI (reference sequence). As DNA, the CDR3 is TGTGCCAGCAGTTACTCTGGCGGCGAGGGGGCTTTCTTT. Protein product: CASSYSGGEGAFF.

The V call is TRBV25-1, the J call TRBJ1-1; D not resolved. Germline loops: CDR1 MGHDK, CDR2 SYGVNS. The CDR3 extends over 16 amino acids. The V end was cut by 3 bases, the J end by 3 bases, with 17 bases between. The CDR3 sequence is CASSDRWATRDTEAFF. The CDR3 nucleotides are TGTGCCAGCAGTGATCGTTGGGCCACGAGGGACACTGAAGCTTTCTTT.

DNA of the CDR3: TGTGCCAGCAGTCCCCGGACCCCAGCAGATACGCAGTATTTT. Its protein is CASSPRTPADTQYF. The chain is built from TRBV27 and TRBJ2-3; D is unresolved. The CDR3 is 14 residues long. V was cut by 5 bases and J by 4 bases, with 13 bases left in between. Germline CDR1 MNHEY, CDR2 SMNVEV (reference sequence).

On this clone itself: One junction end disagrees with the germline gene, perhaps due to a read error. V and J are TRBV9 and TRBJ2-1, with D maybe TRBD2 (7 bases). Germline V gene data show CDR1 as SGDLS and CDR2 as YYNGEE. The CDR3 length is 17 residues. CDR3 in amino acids: CASSEGVTLATYNEQLF. In DNA, the CDR3 is TGTGCCAGCAGCGAGGGGGTGACACTAGCGACCTACAATGAGCAGCTCTTC.

This clone showed up just once. The V call is TRBV28, the J call TRBJ2-5; D possibly matches TRBD1 or TRBD2 (6 bases each). CDR3 length equals 16 residues. V was pared by 1 base and J by 5 bases, with 17 bases between. CDR1 and CDR2 from the germline V gene are MDHEN and SYDVKM. CDR3 nucleotide sequence: TGTGCCAGCAGTTTATATACGTGGGGGGCGAATGAGACCCAGTACTTC. It specifies CASSLYTWGANETQYF.

The gene calls are TRBV19 and TRBJ2-7, with D possibly being TRBD2 (5 bases). CDR1 is LNHDA, CDR2 SQIVND, per germline (reference sequence). V was shortened by 5 bases and J by 7 bases, with 21 bases between the two germline ends. This CDR3 comprises 15 residues. The CDR3 nucleotides read TGTGCCAGTAGTGCCCCGGGGAGCGCCCTCGGGGAGCAGTACTTC. Its protein is CASSAPGSALGEQYF.

The genes are TRBV19 and TRBJ1-2; TRBD1 agrees at 8 bases. V lost 4 bases to trimming and J lost 0 bases; unmatched junction nucleotides: 7. Per the germline V gene, CDR1 is LNHDA and CDR2 is SQIVND (reference sequence). This CDR3 comprises 16 residues. CDR3 DNA: TGTGCCAGTAGTACGGGGACAGGCCGATCTAACTATGGCTACACCTTC. The encoded protein is CASSTGTGRSNYGYTF.

This rearrangement joins TRBV2 to TRBJ2-3; no firm D call. V was pared by 9 bases and J by 5 bases, with 9 bases between. The germline CDR1 and CDR2 sequences are SNHLY and FYNNEI. The CDR3 consists of 11 residues. CDR3 bases: TGTGCCAGTATTCTTGGAGATACGCAGTATTTT. It yields the protein CASILGDTQYF.

The table lists this clone with a count of one. The chain carries TRBV29-1 and TRBJ2-7; no clear D. The V end was cut by 5 bases, the J end by 0 bases, with 11 bases between. This CDR3 contains 13 residues. CDR1 SQVTM and CDR2 ANQGSEA come from the germline V gene. The CDR3, as DNA: TGCAGCGTTTTGTTTTCTTCCTCCTACGAGCAGTACTTC. Protein product: CSVLFSSSYEQYF.

J is TRBJ2-2 and V is TRBV28, with 15 bases aligning to TRBD2. Trimming took 6 bases from V and 4 from J; bases not matched to a gene: 9. CDR1 and CDR2 from the germline V gene are MDHEN and SYDVKM. CDR3 length equals 18 residues. CDR3 nucleotide sequence: TGTGCCAGCAGCTCCACTGGACTAGCGGGAGGGCGCACCGGGGAGCTGTTTTTT. Protein product: CASSSTGLAGGRTGELFF.

This chain joins TRBV6-1 and TRBJ2-7; TRBD1 matches at 8 bases. V was pared by 9 bases and J by 3 bases, with 7 bases of the junction left unmatched. Germline loops: CDR1 MNHNS, CDR2 SASEGT. This CDR3 comprises 13 residues. The CDR3 here is CASSPGTGYEQYF. In DNA, the CDR3 is TGTGCCAGTTCCCCCGGGACAGGCTACGAGCAGTACTTC.

This clone was seen only once. The CDR3 region has the DNA TGTGCCAGCAGCTTAGGGCTGGCGAGCGGCTCGGGGCCACAAGAGACCCAGTACTTC. It encodes CASSLGLASGSGPQETQYF. J is TRBJ2-5 and V is TRBV7-8; TRBD1 or TRBD2 may be the D gene (5 bases each). This CDR3 has 19 amino acids. Germline V gene data show CDR1 as SGHVS and CDR2 as FQNEAQ. V lost 1 base and J 2 bases, leaving 23 bases between the germline ends.

The rearrangement joins TRBV29-1 to TRBJ2-7; the D gene is possibly TRBD2 (6 bases). The CDR3 spans 15 residues. Deletions cut 5 bases from V and 0 bases from J, with 17 bases between. The V gene's germline CDR1 is SQVTM and CDR2 ANQGSEA. The CDR3 here is CSVPRGRGDSYEQYF. CDR3 in DNA: TGCAGCGTTCCTAGAGGGCGGGGTGACTCCTACGAGCAGTACTTC.